This T cell receptor beta chain was identified in a study of cytomegalovirus exposure and HLA in healthy donors. Findings and limits, study-wide: Differences between HLA loci emerged in a later analysis of TCR association rates, with DRB1 most and HLA-C fewest. The study put some 150 TCR beta chains on its list as cytomegalovirus-associated.

The V end lost 4 bases, the J end lost 3 bases, and 13 bases lay between the germline ends. The CDR3 is 15 amino acids. Germline CDR1 is SGHVS and CDR2 is FNYEAQ. Each donor's status was that of a healthy bone marrow donor. The PCR had 60 Vbeta and 13 Jbeta primers. In the original processing: Approximately 11 million shared chains were among approximately 87 million unique TCR beta chains counted in a later analysis. The repertoire was sequenced with immunoSEQ multiplex PCR; TCRdb's copy has only in-frame clones and lacks some. D and trimming were read from the DNA, whereas the V and J calls and clone size are those reported in that table. The data contain more than 130,000 clones, 75% to 80% of them seen just once; the ten biggest clones take up 4.5% to 6%. Note on this clone: What it recognizes is unknown.

The sample taken for sequencing was PBMCs. The chain combines TRBV7-6 with TRBJ1-5, with D perhaps matching TRBD1 (6 bases). The receptor was derived from a woman between 45 and 65 years old in good health and CMV-seronegative. CDR3 nucleotide sequence: TGTGCCAGCAGCTACTCGGGGGGCCCCAATCAGCCCCAGCATTTT. Translation gives CASSYSGGPNQPQHF.